The TCR beta chain under discussion was sequenced for a study of T cells in Graves' hyperthyroidism and ophthalmopathy. Germline V lookup: CDR1 SEHNR, CDR2 FQNEAQ (reference sequence). There are 13 residues in the CDR3. Trimming pared 1 base from V and 12 bases from J, leaving 15 bases between. A few counts support this clonotype. Its antigen remains unidentified. Overall study results and limits: Ophthalmopathy could be told apart from stable hyperthyroidism with a 13 V-J model. Most clonotypes expanded in thyroid above 0.001 were likewise present in blood. The model made its ophthalmopathy prediction, and onset followed a median roughly six months later.

Exclusions: uncontrolled infection, other autoimmune disease, pregnancy, lactation. RNA transcripts served as the template for amplifying TCR beta CDR3 regions. During a first-round RT-PCR of the TCR CDR3, the HTBI primer set was used. TCRdb re-analysed the multiplex PCR reads in MiXCR, keeping a single row per CDR3 protein. Here the sample spans some 690,000 distinct CDR3 sequences, 17% being singletons. The TCR originated in a man aged 45-65 years with Graves' hyperthyroidism. Sample: blood. V usage is TRBV7-9 and J usage is TRBJ1-1; tentatively, D is TRBD1 (5 bases). The CDR3 sequence is CASSLDQGRTTFF. CDR3 in DNA: TGTGCCAGCAGCTTAGACCAGGGCCGGACAACTTTCTTT.